Following are 32 T cell receptor beta chains from one sample sequenced in a study of T cell responses to AZD1222 COVID-19 vaccine. Produced via immunoSEQ multiplex PCR; TCRdb's table is partial and in-frame only. The profile shows 85,000 to 90,000 clones, roughly 90% of them singletons. The sequencing here drew on peripheral blood, taken on day 0 of AZD1222 vaccination. The receptors were gathered from an adult in good health.

The V and J genes are TRBV7-6 and TRBJ1-2; 12 bases line up with TRBD1. Germline V gene data show CDR1 as SGHVS and CDR2 as FNYEAQ. This CDR3 is 15 amino acids long. The J segment lost 7 bases and the V segment lost 8 bases, leaving 11 bases of the junction unmatched. The chain's CDR3 is CASGVSGQGAGGYTF. The CDR3 bases are TGTGCCAGCGGGGTTTCGGGACAGGGGGCTGGTGGCTACACCTTC.

The rearrangement uses TRBV12-5 and TRBJ1-2, with 9 bases matching TRBD1. Trimming removed 2 bases from V and 3 bases from J; junction bases left unmatched: 10. The V gene's germline CDR1 is LGHNT and CDR2 FRNRAP. CDR3 length: 17 amino acids. Here the CDR3 DNA reads TGTGCTAGTGGTTTGTGTTTAACCCGGGACAGGGACTATGGCTACACCTTC. This codes for CASGLCLTRDRDYGYTF.

V usage is TRBV5-5 and J usage is TRBJ2-7; D is unresolved. The CDR3 is made up of 11 amino acids. The germline gives CDR1 SGHKS, CDR2 YYEKEE (reference sequence). Trimming stripped 3 bases from V and 7 bases from J, with 8 bases between. The CDR3 loop is CASSSAREQYF. CDR3 coding DNA: TGTGCCAGCAGCTCTGCCCGGGAGCAGTACTTC.

V gene TRBV19 combines with J gene TRBJ2-2, with unresolved D. Trimming stripped 1 base from V and 6 bases from J, with 9 bases between. This CDR3 is 14 amino acids long. Per germline, CDR1 LNHDA and CDR2 SQIVND (reference sequence). The CDR3 here is CASSIGLVPGELFF. The DNA for the CDR3 is TGTGCCAGTAGTATAGGGTTGGTTCCCGGGGAGCTGTTTTTT.

The rearrangement uses TRBV7-3 and TRBJ1-1, with D perhaps TRBD1 (6 bases). The germline CDR1 and CDR2 sequences are SGHTA and FQGTGA. V gave up 5 bases and J gave up 1 base, with 11 bases separating them. The CDR3 covers 14 residues. The CDR3 DNA sequence: TGTGCCAGCAGCAGGGAGGGGGAGAACACTGAAGCTTTCTTT. Translation gives CASSREGENTEAFF.

The rearrangement links TRBV5-1 to TRBJ2-1; TRBD2 might be the D (6 bases). The V gene lost 2 bases and the J gene lost 0 bases, with 12 bases spanning the gap. The length of the CDR3 is 16 residues. Germline-derived CDR1 and CDR2 are SGHRS and YFSETQ. CDR3 in amino acids: CASSFGSGSSYNEQFF. The CDR3 nucleotides are TGCGCCAGCAGCTTTGGATCCGGGAGCTCCTACAATGAGCAGTTCTTC.

The chain carries TRBV24-1 and TRBJ2-2; 9 bases are shared with TRBD1. This CDR3 spans 14 amino acids. Germline CDR1 KGHDR, CDR2 SFDVKD. V lost 9 bases to trimming and J lost 4 bases; unmatched junction nucleotides: 5. The CDR3 loop is CATARQGGTGELFF. The CDR3 DNA follows: TGTGCCACCGCAAGACAGGGGGGCACCGGGGAGCTGTTTTTT.

Of note for this clone: This sample includes further DNA sequences coding for the same CDR3. V usage is TRBV4-3 and J usage is TRBJ2-7; no definite D call. Per germline, CDR1 LGHNA and CDR2 YSLEER. The CDR3 is 14 amino acids. With 0 bases removed from V and 4 bases from J, the gap between germline ends came to 10 bases. The CDR3: CASSQDRSGYEQYF. The CDR3 nucleotides read TGCGCCAGCAGCCAAGACCGGTCCGGGTACGAGCAGTACTTC.

V usage is TRBV29-1 and J usage is TRBJ2-5; D is unresolved. The CDR3 runs 13 residues. Trimming removed 4 bases at V and 1 base at J, with 10 bases between. Germline CDR1 and CDR2: SQVTM and ANQGSEA. CDR3 coding DNA: TGCAGCGTTGTCGGCGGTCCCCAAGAGACCCAGTACTTC. This encodes CSVVGGPQETQYF.

V usage is TRBV5-1 and J usage is TRBJ2-7; 7 bases are a match to TRBD1. V lost 3 bases to trimming and J lost 1 base; unmatched junction nucleotides: 7. This CDR3 contains 15 residues. Germline V gives CDR1 SGHRS, CDR2 YFSETQ. CDR3 sequence: CASSYSGTASYEQYF. The CDR3 nucleotides read TGCGCCAGCAGCTACTCGGGGACAGCGTCCTACGAGCAGTACTTC. Variable domain in full (rest from reference TRBV5-1 and TRBJ2-7): KAGVTQTPRYLIKTRGQQVTLSCSPISGHRSVSWYQQTPGQGLQFLFEYFSETQRNKGNFPGRFSGRQFSNSRSEMNVSTLELGDSALYLCASSYSGTASYEQYFGPGTRLTVT.

The V and J genes are TRBV24-1 and TRBJ2-2; 10 nucleotides match TRBD2. This CDR3 contains 18 residues. V trimming: 3 bases; J trimming: 4 bases; junction bases outside the gene matches: 10. From germline, CDR1 is KGHDR and CDR2 SFDVKD. CDR3: CATSDPLKREGITGELFF. CDR3 sequence (DNA): TGTGCCACCAGTGATCCCCTTAAGCGGGAGGGTATCACCGGGGAGCTGTTTTTT.

This chain uses TRBV7-2 with TRBJ2-3; D ambiguous. CDR1 is SGHTA and CDR2 is FQGNSA in the germline V gene. The CDR3 contains 13 residues. Trimming removed 4 bases at V and 8 bases at J, with 13 bases between. CDR3 DNA sequence: TGTGCCAGCAGCTCCCCCACCGGTCGTACGCAGTATTTT. This sequence encodes CASSSPTGRTQYF.

The CDR3 nucleotides read TGTGCCAGCAGGTCACAGGGTTGGGAGACCCAGTACTTC. This encodes CASRSQGWETQYF. V gene TRBV6-5 combines with J gene TRBJ2-5, with a tentative D call TRBD1 (6 bases). Trimming left V 6 bases short and J 5 bases short, with 13 bases between. The CDR3 is made up of 13 amino acids. Germline V CDR1 and CDR2: MNHEY, SVGAGI.

A single count supports this clone. This chain connects TRBV19 to TRBJ1-5; D might be TRBD1 (6 bases). V lost 8 bases to trimming and J lost 1 base, with 15 bases between them. The CDR3 covers 15 residues. Germline V gene lookup returns CDR1 LNHDA and CDR2 SQIVND (reference sequence). The CDR3 is CASEGDAWSNQPQHF. In nucleotides, the CDR3 is TGTGCCAGTGAGGGGGATGCTTGGAGCAATCAGCCCCAGCATTTT.

CDR3 in DNA: TGTGCCAGCAGTTTAGGTGGCGGGACAGCCAACAATGAGCAGTTCTTC. Its translation is CASSLGGGTANNEQFF. This rearrangement joins TRBV28 to TRBJ2-1; TRBD1 is a possible D gene (7 bases). The length of the CDR3 is 16 residues. Germline loops: CDR1 MDHEN, CDR2 SYDVKM. V dropped 2 bases and J dropped 5 bases, with 16 bases sitting between them.

This rearrangement joins TRBV28 to TRBJ2-7, with 8 nucleotides matching TRBD1. After removal of 5 bases from V and 1 base from J, the junction contained 1 base not matched to a gene. Germline values: CDR1 MDHEN, CDR2 SYDVKM. The CDR3 consists of 13 residues. CDR3: CASSRDRSYEQYF. CDR3 sequence (DNA): TGTGCCAGCAGTCGGGACAGGTCCTACGAGCAGTACTTC.

V usage is TRBV30 and J usage is TRBJ1-2; perhaps TRBD1 as D (6 bases). Trimming took 0 bases from V and 4 from J, leaving 21 bases between them. Germline V gives CDR1 GTSNPN, CDR2 SVGIG (reference sequence). This CDR3 has 17 amino acids. CDR3: CAWSVEGGRRNVYGYTF. The DNA for the CDR3 is TGTGCCTGGAGTGTAGAGGGGGGGAGGCGCAATGTCTATGGCTACACCTTC.

The rearrangement joins TRBV7-8 to TRBJ2-2; 8 bases map to TRBD1. V shed 1 base, J shed 2 bases, and the junction held 6 bases outside the gene matches. Germline V lookup: CDR1 SGHVS, CDR2 FQNEAQ. The length of the CDR3 is 17 residues. Here the CDR3 DNA reads TGTGCCAGCAGCTTAGGACTCAGGGGGCGTAACACCGGGGAGCTGTTTTTT. Protein product: CASSLGLRGRNTGELFF.

The chain has TRBV7-9 and TRBJ1-1; D is uncertain. CDR3 size: 13 residues. The germline V gene has CDR1 SEHNR and CDR2 FQNEAQ (reference sequence). V gave up 2 bases and J gave up 0 bases, with 4 bases separating them. The CDR3 sequence: CASSLSLNTEAFF. The DNA of the CDR3 is TGTGCCAGCAGCTTATCGTTGAACACTGAAGCTTTCTTT.

This chain joins TRBV12-3 or TRBV12-4 and TRBJ1-5; no reliable D call. The CDR3 is 13 amino acids. V gave up 6 bases and J gave up 3 bases, with 9 bases separating them. CDR3 amino acids: CASRGSPNQPQHF. The CDR3 DNA sequence: TGTGCCAGCAGGGGCAGTCCCAATCAGCCCCAGCATTTT.

The gene calls are TRBV19 and TRBJ2-1; 7 positions match TRBD2. This CDR3 spans 15 amino acids. Looked up from germline, CDR1 is LNHDA and CDR2 is SQIVND (reference sequence). With V trimmed by 4 bases and J by 4 bases, 7 bases remained unmatched. The CDR3, as DNA: TGTGCCAGTAGTACGGCTAGCGGCACTTACAATGAGCAGTTCTTC. Translation gives CASSTASGTYNEQFF.

The V call is TRBV5-5, the J call TRBJ2-7; 7 bases fit TRBD1. This CDR3 has 14 residues. Germline CDR1 is SGHKS and CDR2 is YYEKEE (reference sequence). The trim removed 5 bases at V and 3 bases at J, leaving 8 bases unmatched. This CDR3 is CASSIVGQDYEQYF. The DNA of the CDR3 is TGTGCCAGCAGTATAGTAGGACAGGACTACGAGCAGTACTTC.

The chain links TRBV3-1 (or the pseudogene TRBV3-2) to TRBJ1-6; D remains ambiguous. V was shortened by 6 bases and J by 5 bases, with 11 bases between the two germline ends. The CDR3 totals 14 residues. CDR1 is LGHDT, CDR2 YNNKEL, per germline (reference sequence). The CDR3 is CASRHETDNSPLHF. The CDR3 region has the DNA TGTGCCAGCAGGCATGAGACGGATAATTCACCCCTCCACTTT.

The chain couples TRBV28 to TRBJ2-7; 7 nucleotides match TRBD1. Germline V CDR1 and CDR2: MDHEN, SYDVKM. This CDR3 contains 14 residues. With V trimmed by 10 bases and J by 3 bases, 12 bases remained unmatched. In DNA, the CDR3 is TGTGCCACCAACCCCAGGGGACAGAGCTACGAGCAGTACTTC. Translating it yields CATNPRGQSYEQYF.

This chain uses TRBV5-1 with TRBJ2-3; 12 nucleotides agree with TRBD2. CDR3 length: 20 residues. V lost 0 bases and J lost 2; bases outside the gene matches: 13. The germline V gene has CDR1 SGHRS and CDR2 YFSETQ. As DNA, the CDR3 is TGCGCCAGCAGCTTGGGGGGAAAACTAGCGGGAGGTCTCACCACAGATACGCAGTATTTT. Amino acids: CASSLGGKLAGGLTTDTQYF.

The V gene is TRBV9, the J gene TRBJ2-2; D not certain. This CDR3 is 13 amino acids long. Germline CDR1 is SGDLS and CDR2 is YYNGEE. V shed 0 bases and J shed 4 bases, with 4 bases lying between them. CDR3 DNA sequence: TGTGCCAGCAGCGTAGGCGTCACCGGGGAGCTGTTTTTT. Translated: CASSVGVTGELFF.

V usage is TRBV28 and J usage is TRBJ2-7, with D maybe TRBD2 (5 bases). Trimming took off 3 bases at V and 0 bases at J, with 15 bases between the two ends. The CDR3 runs 16 residues. Germline V gene sequence: CDR1 MDHEN, CDR2 SYDVKM. CDR3 protein: CASSFTLAGLSYEQYF. The DNA of the CDR3 is TGTGCCAGCAGTTTTACGTTGGCAGGACTCTCCTACGAGCAGTACTTC.

The chain's CDR3 is CSVEIQDSYEQYF. The CDR3 DNA reads as TGCAGCGTTGAAATACAGGACTCCTACGAGCAGTACTTC. The chain has TRBV29-1 and TRBJ2-7; D may be TRBD1 (5 bases). The CDR3 has 13 amino acids. The V end was cut by 2 bases, the J end by 0 bases, with 8 bases between. Germline CDR1 SQVTM, CDR2 ANQGSEA.

The chain joins TRBV27 to TRBJ1-5; D is unresolved. The germline CDR1 and CDR2 sequences are MNHEY and SMNVEV (reference sequence). This CDR3 has 12 residues. With 4 bases removed from V and 4 bases from J, the gap between germline ends came to 5 bases. The CDR3, as DNA: TGTGCCAGCAGTTCCGGGAATCAGCCCCAGCATTTT. Protein sequence: CASSSGNQPQHF.

This rearrangement joins TRBV20-1 to TRBJ2-7; maybe TRBD2 (6 bases). CDR1 and CDR2 from the germline V gene are DFQATT and SNEGSKA (reference sequence). V gave up 3 bases and J gave up 4 bases, with 16 bases separating them. The CDR3 extends over 14 amino acids. CDR3 loop: CSASRAGQAYEQYF. The CDR3 nucleotides are TGCAGTGCTAGTAGGGCGGGGCAGGCTTACGAGCAGTACTTC.

CDR3 nucleotides: TGCGCCAGCAGTCCGTTCCTAGAACGGGGAGAGCAGTACTTC. Translated: CASSPFLERGEQYF. J is TRBJ2-7 and V is TRBV5-1; D possibly corresponds to TRBD2 (5 bases). Germline assignment: CDR1 SGHRS and CDR2 YFSETQ. V shed 5 bases and J shed 7 bases, with 19 bases lying between them. There are 14 residues in the CDR3.

Worth noting for this clone: The junction departs from the called germline gene at one end, perhaps through a read error. The CDR3 sequence is CASGLRGAGGSYEQYF. Written as DNA, the CDR3 is TGTGCCAGCGGCTTACGTGGGGCAGGGGGCTCCTACGAGCAGTACTTC. The J gene is TRBJ2-7, the V gene TRBV11-2, with TRBD1 matching 7 bases. The CDR3 extends over 16 amino acids. The V gene's germline CDR1 is SGHAT and CDR2 FQNNGV. Based on the CDR3 plus reference TRBV11-2 and TRBJ2-7, the full variable domain is EAGVAQSPRYKIIEKRQSVAFWCNPISGHATLYWYQQILGQGPKLLIQFQNNGVVDDSQLPKDRFSAERLKGVDSTLKIQPAKLEDSAVYLCASGLRGAGGSYEQYFGPGTRLTVT.